The 30 T cell receptor beta chains below all came from one sample that was sequenced in a study of T cells in Graves' hyperthyroidism and ophthalmopathy. Amplification yielded TCR beta CDR3 regions, with RNA transcripts as the source. When the TCR CDR3 underwent first-round RT-PCR, the HTBI primer set was used. TCRdb fed the multiplex PCR reads into MiXCR, producing one record per CDR3 protein. Of 250,000 to 300,000 distinct CDR3 sequences listed, around 19% are singletons. Source material: blood. The origin of the receptors is a man aged 50 to 60 with Graves' ophthalmopathy.

This clonotype was seen many times. V and J are TRBV7-8 and TRBJ1-5, with D maybe TRBD1 (6 bases). The germline V gene encodes CDR1 SGHVS and CDR2 FQNEAQ. Trimming stripped 4 bases from V and 7 bases from J, with 17 bases between. The CDR3 runs 15 residues. The CDR3 is CASSSPTGFGQPQHF. The DNA of the CDR3 is TGTGCCAGCAGCTCTCCCACAGGGTTCGGACAGCCCCAGCATTTT. Full variable domain (outside the CDR3, taken from reference TRBV7-8 and TRBJ1-5): GAGVSQSPRYKVAKRGQDVALRCDPISGHVSLFWYQQALGQGPEFLTYFQNEAQLDKSGLPSDRFFAERPEGSVSTLKIQRTQQEDSAVYLCASSSPTGFGQPQHFGDGTRLSIL.

This clonotype has more than one count but fewer than ten. The V and J genes are TRBV7-2 and TRBJ2-3; 8 bases fit TRBD2. The CDR3 is made up of 14 amino acids. Trimming removed 5 bases from V and 4 bases from J; junction bases left unmatched: 5. CDR1 and CDR2 (germline): SGHTA, FQGNSA. The CDR3: CASSAGLAADTQYF. CDR3 bases: TGTGCCAGCAGCGCTGGACTAGCAGCAGATACGCAGTATTTT.

The chain joins TRBV7-2 to TRBJ1-1; 8 bases are a match to TRBD1. Germline CDR1 SGHTA, CDR2 FQGNSA. The CDR3 extends over 13 amino acids. The V segment lost 5 bases and the J segment 7 bases; nucleotides outside the gene matches: 6. The DNA for the CDR3 is TGTGCCAGCAGCCTACAGGGGGTGAGTGAAGCTTTCTTT. As protein: CASSLQGVSEAFF.

This clonotype was found many times. The chain employs TRBV7-2 and TRBJ2-7; 10 positions agree with TRBD2. Unmatched junction bases numbered 5, after V lost 0 bases and J lost 3 bases. The CDR3 is made up of 16 amino acids. Germline V gene sequence: CDR1 SGHTA, CDR2 FQGNSA. CDR3 in DNA: TGTGCCAGCAGCTTAGCGCATCTAGCGGGAGACTACGAGCAGTACTTC. Translated: CASSLAHLAGDYEQYF.

The gene calls are TRBV7-9 and TRBJ1-2; D is possibly TRBD1 (5 bases). The CDR3 has 13 amino acids. Germline CDR1 reads SEHNR; CDR2 reads FQNEAQ (reference sequence). Deletions cut 5 bases from V and 8 bases from J, with 15 bases between. CDR3 bases: TGTGCCAGCAGCCTCCAGGGTTTAAAGGGCTACACCTTC. This translates into CASSLQGLKGYTF.

The V and J genes are TRBV30 and TRBJ2-7; 8 bases map to TRBD1. With 0 bases clipped from V and 6 bases from J, the junction kept 7 bases outside the gene matches. Germline CDR1 and CDR2: GTSNPN and SVGIG (reference sequence). The CDR3 covers 14 residues. CDR3 in DNA: TGTGCCTGGAGTGTACTACAGGGGGGCTCCGAGCAGTACTTC. Protein product: CAWSVLQGGSEQYF.

V usage is TRBV9 and J usage is TRBJ2-3; a possible D gene is TRBD2 (6 bases). The CDR3 loop spans 15 amino acids. V was pared by 0 bases and J by 2 bases, with 10 bases between. The germline V gene has CDR1 SGDLS and CDR2 YYNGEE. CDR3 sequence: CASSVAGSFTDTQYF. CDR3 nucleotides: TGTGCCAGCAGCGTAGCCGGGAGCTTCACAGATACGCAGTATTTT.

The sample holds many counts of this clonotype. The chain is built from TRBV7-3 and TRBJ2-3; 11 nucleotides match TRBD2. The CDR3 is 15 amino acids. J gave up 6 bases and V 3 bases, and 5 bases lay outside the gene matches. Germline CDR1 is SGHTA and CDR2 is FQGTGA. The CDR3 is CASSFFTSGSDTQYF. CDR3 bases: TGTGCCAGCAGCTTCTTTACTAGCGGGAGCGATACGCAGTATTTT. The full variable domain, completed using reference TRBV7-3 and TRBJ2-3, is GAGVSQTPSNKVTEKGKYVELRCDPISGHTALYWYRQSLGQGPEFLIYFQGTGAADDSGLPNDRFFAVRPEGSVSTLKIQRTERGDSAVYLCASSFFTSGSDTQYFGPGTRLTVL.

V is TRBV4-1 and J is TRBJ1-4; the D gene is possibly TRBD1 (5 bases). CDR1 and CDR2 from the germline V gene are MGHRA and YSYEKL. Trimming removed 6 bases at V and 4 bases at J, with 12 bases between. This CDR3 is built from 14 residues. The CDR3 sequence: CASSLRDFNEKLFF. The CDR3 DNA reads TGCGCCAGCAGTCTTCGGGACTTTAATGAAAAACTGTTTTTT.

V usage is TRBV28 and J usage is TRBJ2-2; D ambiguous. The CDR3 loop spans 14 amino acids. V was cut by 3 bases and J by 5 bases, with 10 bases left in between. Germline V gene lookup returns CDR1 MDHEN and CDR2 SYDVKM. Here the CDR3 DNA reads TGTGCCAGCAGTTTTTTTCAGCGAACCGGGGAGCTGTTTTTT. Translating gives CASSFFQRTGELFF.

The chain links TRBV5-5 to TRBJ2-5, with D perhaps TRBD1 (5 bases). This CDR3 has 14 residues. The V end lost 2 bases, the J end lost 1 base, and 9 bases lay between the germline ends. Germline CDR1 is SGHKS and CDR2 is YYEKEE (reference sequence). The CDR3 region has the DNA TGTGCCAGCAGCTTTCGGCAGGGCCAAGAGACCCAGTACTTC. It translates to CASSFRQGQETQYF. The whole variable domain, filled in from reference TRBV5-5 and TRBJ2-5, reads DAGVTQSPTHLIKTRGQQVTLRCSPISGHKSVSWYQQVLGQGPQFIFQYYEKEERGRGNFPDRFSARQFPNYSSELNVNALLLGDSALYLCASSFRQGQETQYFGPGTRLLVL.

This clonotype was counted only a few times. V is TRBV28 and J is TRBJ2-2, with 12 bases identical to TRBD2. Per the germline V gene, CDR1 is MDHEN and CDR2 is SYDVKM. J was trimmed by 5 bases and V by 8 bases; bases with no gene match: 3. The CDR3 is 14 amino acids. CDR3 DNA sequence: TGTGCCAGCCTAGCGGGAGGGGAGACCGGGGAGCTGTTTTTT. It translates to CASLAGGETGELFF.

The table lists this clonotype with a few counts. CDR3 region: CASSPRRGGQETQYF. The CDR3 DNA is TGTGCCAGCAGCCCTCGGAGGGGTGGACAAGAGACCCAGTACTTC. This chain connects TRBV7-2 to TRBJ2-5; TRBD2 might be the D (6 bases). This CDR3 spans 15 amino acids. Germline loops: CDR1 SGHTA, CDR2 FQGNSA. V was cut by 5 bases and J by 2 bases, with 15 bases left in between.

The chain combines TRBV6-1 with TRBJ2-1, with TRBD2 matching over 7 bases. After removal of 3 bases from V and 6 bases from J, the junction contained 8 bases not matched to a gene. Germline CDR1 and CDR2: MNHNS and SASEGT. The CDR3 loop spans 15 amino acids. DNA of the CDR3: TGTGCCAGCAGTGAGCCTGCGGGAGTTTCCAATGAGCAGTTCTTC. Translating gives CASSEPAGVSNEQFF.

This clonotype was counted only a few times. The chain couples TRBV9 to TRBJ2-5, with a possible D match to TRBD2 (7 bases). CDR3 length: 14 amino acids. The V and J ends lost 3 bases and 2 bases respectively, with 11 bases between them. The germline V gene encodes CDR1 SGDLS and CDR2 YYNGEE. The CDR3 loop reads CASSAAGQQETQYF. As DNA, the CDR3 is TGTGCCAGCAGCGCAGCGGGACAACAAGAGACCCAGTACTTC.

This clonotype was detected ten times or more. The V gene is TRBV5-1, the J gene TRBJ1-2; D remains ambiguous. In germline, CDR1 is SGHRS, CDR2 YFSETQ. The V and J ends lost 1 base and 2 bases respectively, with 12 bases between them. The CDR3 has 15 residues. In DNA, the CDR3 is TGCGCCAGCAGCTTGTACCGGGGTAGGAACTATGGCTACACCTTC. Translation: CASSLYRGRNYGYTF.

This clonotype came up many times. V is TRBV13 and J is TRBJ1-2; D not certain. The germline V gene has CDR1 PRHDT and CDR2 FYEKMQ (reference sequence). Trimming pared 1 base from V and 2 bases from J, leaving 2 bases between. The length of the CDR3 is 12 residues. The CDR3 here is CASSLDNYGYTF. In DNA form, the CDR3 reads TGTGCCAGCAGCTTAGACAACTATGGCTACACCTTC.

As DNA, the CDR3 is TGTGCCAGCAGCCCCCTCGTGGGGGAGCAGTACTTC. This encodes CASSPLVGEQYF. V usage is TRBV27 and J usage is TRBJ2-7; D is unresolved. This CDR3 comprises 12 residues. Germline V lookup: CDR1 MNHEY, CDR2 SMNVEV (reference sequence). Trimming stripped 6 bases from V and 7 bases from J, with 13 bases between.

The V and J genes are TRBV6-1 and TRBJ2-5; TRBD2 matches at 12 bases. This CDR3 spans 16 amino acids. Trimming cost V 4 bases and J 6 bases; bases outside gene matches: 9. From germline, CDR1 is MNHNS and CDR2 SASEGT. The CDR3 region is CASSAGGLAGMKTQYF. The CDR3 bases are TGTGCCAGCAGTGCTGGAGGACTAGCGGGGATGAAGACCCAGTACTTC.

This chain connects TRBV5-1 to TRBJ1-2; D is undetermined. Germline CDR1 SGHRS, CDR2 YFSETQ. Trimming removed 3 bases from V and 1 base from J, with 10 bases in between. The CDR3 totals 14 residues. This CDR3 reads CASSSFPGNYGYTF. The CDR3 region has the DNA TGCGCCAGCAGCTCGTTTCCCGGTAACTATGGCTACACCTTC.

V is TRBV28 and J is TRBJ1-5, with TRBD1 as a possible D gene (6 bases). CDR1 is MDHEN, CDR2 SYDVKM, per germline. The V gene lost 7 bases and the J gene lost 4 bases, with 20 bases spanning the gap. The CDR3 has 16 amino acids. CDR3 in amino acids: CASKGGAGGGNQPQHF. In DNA form, the CDR3 reads TGTGCCAGCAAAGGGGGGGCGGGGGGCGGGAATCAGCCCCAGCATTTT.

A word on this clonotype: A single base separates this from a much larger clone, so it may be a read error. J is TRBJ1-5 and V is TRBV2; TRBD1 matches at 7 bases. With V trimmed by 6 bases and J by 5 bases, 7 bases remained unmatched. Per the germline V gene, CDR1 is SNHLY and CDR2 is FYNNEI. The length of the CDR3 is 14 residues. The CDR3 region is CASRKDRRYQPQHF. DNA for the CDR3: TGTGCCAGCAGGAAGGACAGGAGGTATCAGCCCCAGCATTTT.

This chain joins TRBV13 and TRBJ2-1; 7 bases agree with TRBD2. Germline V gives CDR1 PRHDT, CDR2 FYEKMQ (reference sequence). V lost 5 bases to trimming and J lost 5 bases; unmatched junction nucleotides: 6. This CDR3 has 14 residues. The CDR3 sequence is CASSDRDYHNEQFF. The CDR3 DNA is TGTGCCAGCAGCGACCGGGACTACCACAATGAGCAGTTCTTC.

This clonotype came up a few times. This chain uses TRBV5-1 with TRBJ1-6; D is unclear. CDR1 and CDR2 (germline): SGHRS, YFSETQ. V lost 6 bases and J lost 3, with 10 bases in between. The CDR3 covers 14 residues. CDR3 sequence reads: CASTQDLYNSPLHF. The CDR3 DNA is TGCGCCAGCACCCAGGACCTCTATAATTCACCCCTCCACTTT.

This clonotype was observed many times. The J gene is TRBJ2-3, the V gene TRBV12-3 or TRBV12-4; 8 bases map to TRBD2. This CDR3 is built from 14 residues. The V segment lost 7 bases and the J segment 4 bases; nucleotides outside the gene matches: 7. The CDR3 loop is CASTFSGGADTQYF. CDR3 DNA: TGTGCCAGCACCTTCAGCGGGGGCGCAGATACGCAGTATTTT.

This clonotype was seen many times. The chain combines TRBV2 with TRBJ2-7, with D perhaps TRBD1 (5 bases). The CDR3 extends over 14 amino acids. Per the germline V gene, CDR1 is SNHLY and CDR2 is FYNNEI. V gave up 5 bases and J gave up 0 bases, with 11 bases separating them. In DNA, the CDR3 is TGTGCCAGCAGTTGGCAGGGCAGCTCCTACGAGCAGTACTTC. This sequence encodes CASSWQGSSYEQYF.

The chain carries TRBV27 and TRBJ1-1; a possible D gene is TRBD1 (5 bases). V lost 6 bases and J lost 7, with 12 bases in between. Looked up from germline, CDR1 is MNHEY and CDR2 is SMNVEV (reference sequence). This CDR3 comprises 12 residues. CDR3 residues: CASSLPGSEAFF. Here the CDR3 DNA reads TGTGCCAGCAGCCTCCCAGGGAGTGAAGCTTTCTTT.

This clonotype has more than one count but fewer than ten. The genes are TRBV5-6 and TRBJ1-6; a possible D gene is TRBD1 (6 bases). CDR1 and CDR2 from the germline V gene are SGHDT and YYEEEE. V gave up 0 bases and J gave up 6 bases, with 10 bases separating them. The CDR3 sequence is 15 residues long. CDR3 amino acids: CASSLEGGLNSPLHF. CDR3 nucleotide sequence: TGTGCCAGCAGCTTGGAGGGGGGCCTTAATTCACCCCTCCACTTT.

CDR3 nucleotide sequence: TGTGCCATCAGTGATAATCGCTACGAGCAGTACTTC. This sequence encodes CAISDNRYEQYF. The V gene is TRBV10-3, the J gene TRBJ2-7; D uncertain. This CDR3 is 12 amino acids long. CDR1 and CDR2 from the germline V gene are ENHRY and SYGVKD. The V end was cut by 3 bases, the J end by 3 bases, with 6 bases between.

The chain combines TRBV5-1 with TRBJ2-7, with 11 bases identical to TRBD2. The junction had 12 bases not matched to a gene; V was cut back by 4 bases and J by 3 bases. The CDR3 is made up of 17 amino acids. Germline assignment: CDR1 SGHRS and CDR2 YFSETQ. CDR3 DNA: TGCGCCAGCAGCCCGGGGGTGGGACTAGCGGACTACTACGAGCAGTACTTC. Translating gives CASSPGVGLADYYEQYF.